One sample yielded the 21 T cell receptor beta chains listed below, sequenced in a study of T cell responses to AZD1222 COVID-19 vaccine. Assay: immunoSEQ multiplex PCR; the TCRdb copy retains only in-frame clones and omits some. The profile shows under 100,000 clones, 75% to 90% of them singletons. The input for sequencing was peripheral blood, taken 28 days after the second AZD1222 dose. These TCRs come from an adult who received the AZD1222 COVID-19 vaccine.

This clone occurred once. This chain uses TRBV7-2 with TRBJ2-3; D unclear. The V and J ends lost 3 bases and 1 base respectively, with 8 bases between them. There are 14 residues in the CDR3. CDR1 and CDR2 from the germline V gene are SGHTA and FQGNSA. CDR3 loop: CASSLSRGTDTQYF. DNA of the CDR3: TGTGCCAGCAGCTTGTCCCGGGGCACAGATACGCAGTATTTT.

The chain joins TRBV5-5 to TRBJ2-1; TRBD1 is a possible D gene (5 bases). The CDR3 sequence is 15 residues long. The V end was cut by 4 bases, the J end by 0 bases, with 11 bases between. Germline V CDR1 and CDR2: SGHKS, YYEKEE (reference sequence). The chain's CDR3 is CASSITGSSYNEQFF. The CDR3 bases are TGTGCCAGCAGCATCACAGGTAGCTCCTACAATGAGCAGTTCTTC.

J is TRBJ1-3 and V is TRBV4-3; perhaps TRBD1 as D (5 bases). There are 15 residues in the CDR3. Germline CDR1 is LGHNA and CDR2 is YSLEER. V was cut by 0 bases and J by 4 bases, with 10 bases left in between. Written as DNA, the CDR3 is TGCGCCAGCAGCCAAGATTCGGGGGTCGGAAACACCATATATTTT. Protein product: CASSQDSGVGNTIYF.

The gene calls are TRBV5-1 and TRBJ1-1; no definite D call. With 5 bases removed from V and 0 bases from J, the gap between germline ends came to 8 bases. This CDR3 region has 13 residues. Germline values: CDR1 SGHRS, CDR2 YFSETQ. The DNA of the CDR3 is TGCGCCAGCAGTCTCTTTATGAACACTGAAGCTTTCTTT. Protein product: CASSLFMNTEAFF. The full variable domain, completed using reference TRBV5-1 and TRBJ1-1, is KAGVTQTPRYLIKTRGQQVTLSCSPISGHRSVSWYQQTPGQGLQFLFEYFSETQRNKGNFPGRFSGRQFSNSRSEMNVSTLELGDSALYLCASSLFMNTEAFFGQGTRLTVV.

The chain employs TRBV6-2 or TRBV6-3 and TRBJ2-1, with D uncertain. V lost 5 bases to trimming and J lost 3 bases, with 11 bases between them. This CDR3 spans 14 amino acids. The germline CDR1 and CDR2 sequences are MNHEY and SVGEGT. CDR3 nucleotide sequence: TGTGCCAGCAGTGACCCCCGAAGCTACAATGAGCAGTTCTTC. Translation: CASSDPRSYNEQFF.

The rearrangement links TRBV6-2 or TRBV6-3 to TRBJ2-1; perhaps TRBD2 as D (6 bases). Germline CDR1 is MNHEY and CDR2 is SVGEGT. V gave up 1 base and J gave up 5 bases, with 12 bases separating them. This CDR3 contains 15 residues. CDR3 DNA: TGTGCCAGCAGTTACTTAACTAGCTTGGACAATGAGCAGTTCTTC. Amino acids: CASSYLTSLDNEQFF.

Remarks on this clone: One base away lies a much larger clone, so this may be a sequencing read error. This sample also contains other DNA sequences that code for the same CDR3. The V and J genes are TRBV6-5 and TRBJ1-2; TRBD1 agrees at 9 bases. CDR1 is MNHEY, CDR2 SVGAGI, per germline. This CDR3 region has 14 residues. The CDR3 DNA follows: TGTGCCAGCAGACCCGGGACAGGGAACTATGGCTACACCTTT. Protein: CASRPGTGNYGYTF.

The chain employs TRBV11-3 and TRBJ1-1; no definite D call. Germline V gene data show CDR1 as SGHNT and CDR2 as YENEEA. The V gene lost 6 bases and the J gene lost 1 base, with 9 bases spanning the gap. The CDR3 loop spans 13 amino acids. Written as DNA, the CDR3 is TGTGCCAGCAGACCAGCAGAGAACACTGAAGCTTTCTTT. Protein sequence: CASRPAENTEAFF.

This chain connects TRBV5-6 to TRBJ1-6; D is ambiguous. Per germline, CDR1 SGHDT and CDR2 YYEEEE. The CDR3 has 13 residues. V was shortened by 4 bases and J by 6 bases, with 8 bases between the two germline ends. The CDR3 is CASSLRPNSPLHF. The CDR3 nucleotides read TGTGCCAGCAGCCTAAGACCTAATTCACCCCTCCACTTT.

The table lists this clone with a count of one. The chain combines TRBV7-9 with TRBJ1-4; no clear D gene. Germline CDR1 is SEHNR and CDR2 is FQNEAQ (reference sequence). The ends were cut back, 11 bases at V and 2 bases at J, with 9 bases in the middle. The CDR3 spans 12 residues. The CDR3 sequence: CAGRGTNEKLFF. CDR3 in DNA: TGTGCCGGACGTGGCACTAATGAAAAACTGTTTTTT.

This clone was counted a few times. This chain links TRBV7-2 with TRBJ2-2; possible D gene TRBD2, 5 bases. The CDR3 length is 16 residues. Deletions cut 5 bases from V and 4 bases from J, with 17 bases between. Germline V gene lookup returns CDR1 SGHTA and CDR2 FQGNSA. Written as DNA, the CDR3 is TGTGCCAGCAGCATGGACGGGGTAGCTCCCACCGGGGAGCTGTTTTTT. Translation gives CASSMDGVAPTGELFF.

This chain links TRBV5-1 with TRBJ2-5; the D call may be TRBD1 or TRBD2 (5 bases each). Germline CDR1 is SGHRS and CDR2 is YFSETQ. This CDR3 contains 14 residues. V was clipped by 2 bases and J by 2 bases, with 10 bases between them. The CDR3 loop is CASSFRDGQETQYF. DNA for the CDR3: TGCGCCAGCAGCTTTAGGGACGGACAAGAGACCCAGTACTTC.

V is TRBV11-2 and J is TRBJ2-2; weak D call: TRBD1 (7 bases). The germline CDR1 and CDR2 sequences are SGHAT and FQNNGV. The CDR3 contains 16 residues. Trimming took off 4 bases at V and 4 bases at J, with 16 bases between the two ends. CDR3 loop: CASSSKEGTVTGELFF. CDR3 nucleotide sequence: TGTGCCAGCAGCTCAAAGGAGGGGACAGTCACCGGGGAGCTGTTTTTT.

The rearrangement links TRBV13 to TRBJ1-2; D is uncertain. There are 14 residues in the CDR3. The V end was cut by 2 bases, the J end by 4 bases, with 11 bases between. Germline assignment: CDR1 PRHDT and CDR2 FYEKMQ (reference sequence). The CDR3, as DNA: TGTGCCAGCAGCTTAAGTGAGAACCTCTATGGCTACACCTTC. Translated, it gives CASSLSENLYGYTF. Based on the CDR3 plus reference TRBV13 and TRBJ1-2, the full variable domain is AAGVIQSPRHLIKEKRETATLKCYPIPRHDTVYWYQQGPGQDPQFLISFYEKMQSDKGSIPDRFSAQQFSDYHSELNMSSLELGDSALYFCASSLSENLYGYTFGSGTRLTVV.

In nucleotides, the CDR3 is TGTGCCAGCAGCGATAGCGGGAGCTCCTACAATGAGCAGTTCTTC. Protein sequence: CASSDSGSSYNEQFF. The V and J genes are TRBV9 and TRBJ2-1; 9 bases are a match to TRBD2. The V and J ends lost 3 bases and 0 bases, in that order; junction bases with no gene match: 1. Per the germline V gene, CDR1 is SGDLS and CDR2 is YYNGEE. This CDR3 has 15 residues.

The CDR3 coding sequence is TGTGCCAGCAGTTATTCCTCTAGCGGGAGTTCCTACGAGCAGTACTTC. This sequence encodes CASSYSSSGSSYEQYF. The rearrangement uses TRBV6-2 or TRBV6-3 and TRBJ2-7; TRBD2 matches 10 bases. Germline V gene sequence: CDR1 MNHEY, CDR2 SVGEGT. After removal of 3 bases from V and 1 base from J, the junction contained 6 bases not matched to a gene. This CDR3 contains 16 residues.

V usage is TRBV9 and J usage is TRBJ2-2, with 8 positions matching TRBD2. Trimming cost V 1 base and J 7 bases; bases outside gene matches: 0. CDR1 is SGDLS and CDR2 is YYNGEE in the germline V gene. CDR3 size: 13 residues. The CDR3 sequence: CASSVLAGGELFF. The CDR3 nucleotides read TGTGCCAGCAGCGTACTAGCGGGCGGGGAGCTGTTTTTT.

The chain employs TRBV2 and TRBJ2-5; D possibly corresponds to TRBD1 (6 bases). The V gene's germline CDR1 is SNHLY and CDR2 FYNNEI. This CDR3 spans 15 amino acids. V was shortened by 4 bases and J by 2 bases, with 14 bases between the two germline ends. This CDR3 is CASSVFQGRQETQYF. The CDR3 coding sequence is TGTGCCAGCAGTGTTTTCCAGGGGCGGCAAGAGACCCAGTACTTC.

V gene TRBV10-1 combines with J gene TRBJ1-2, with TRBD1 matching 12 bases. Germline V gives CDR1 WNHNN, CDR2 SYGVQD (reference sequence). With 6 bases clipped from V and 4 bases from J, the junction kept 9 bases outside the gene matches. This CDR3 comprises 16 residues. As DNA, the CDR3 is TGCGCCAGCAGAGGGACAGGGGGCCGGCTACTCTATGGCTACACCTTC. Its protein product is CASRGTGGRLLYGYTF.

V gene TRBV2 combines with J gene TRBJ2-5, with 8 bases aligning to TRBD1. CDR3 length equals 15 residues. Germline loops: CDR1 SNHLY, CDR2 FYNNEI. Trimming took 6 bases from V and 1 from J; bases not matched to a gene: 7. Here the CDR3 reads CASRSRQGAQETQYF. The CDR3, as DNA: TGTGCCAGCAGGTCTAGGCAGGGGGCCCAAGAGACCCAGTACTTC.

In this sample, this clone turned up once. The chain has TRBV5-1 and TRBJ2-6; 8 bases align to TRBD1. Germline values: CDR1 SGHRS, CDR2 YFSETQ. The CDR3 has 18 residues. V dropped 1 base and J dropped 1; count of bases not matched to a gene: 7. The CDR3 region has the DNA TGCGCCAGCAGCTTGACTGGACAGGGAAAATCTGGGGCCAACGTCCTGACTTTC. Residues: CASSLTGQGKSGANVLTF.